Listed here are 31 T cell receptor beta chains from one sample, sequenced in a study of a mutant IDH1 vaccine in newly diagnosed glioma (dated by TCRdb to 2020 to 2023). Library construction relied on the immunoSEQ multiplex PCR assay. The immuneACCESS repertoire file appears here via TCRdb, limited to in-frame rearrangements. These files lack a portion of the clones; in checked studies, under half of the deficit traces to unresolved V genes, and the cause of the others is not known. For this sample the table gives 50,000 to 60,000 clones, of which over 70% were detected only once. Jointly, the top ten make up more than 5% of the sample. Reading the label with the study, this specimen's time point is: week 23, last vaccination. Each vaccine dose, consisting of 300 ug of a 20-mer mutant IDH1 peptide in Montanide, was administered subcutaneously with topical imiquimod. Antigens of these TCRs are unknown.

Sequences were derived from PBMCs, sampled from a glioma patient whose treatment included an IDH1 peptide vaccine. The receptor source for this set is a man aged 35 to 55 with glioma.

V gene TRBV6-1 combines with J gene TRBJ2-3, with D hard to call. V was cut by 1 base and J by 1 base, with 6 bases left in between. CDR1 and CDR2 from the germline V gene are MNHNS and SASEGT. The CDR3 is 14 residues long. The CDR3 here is CASSEVYGTDTQYF. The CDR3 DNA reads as TGTGCCAGCAGTGAAGTTTATGGCACAGATACGCAGTATTTT.

The CDR3, as DNA: TGTGCCAGCAGCCAAACTCTGACCCAGGGAGCTTTCTTT. It is translated as CASSQTLTQGAFF. The J gene is TRBJ1-1, the V gene TRBV14; D is possibly TRBD1 (5 bases). Germline values: CDR1 SGHDN, CDR2 FVKESK. With 2 bases removed from V and 10 bases from J, the gap between germline ends came to 14 bases. This CDR3 has 13 amino acids.

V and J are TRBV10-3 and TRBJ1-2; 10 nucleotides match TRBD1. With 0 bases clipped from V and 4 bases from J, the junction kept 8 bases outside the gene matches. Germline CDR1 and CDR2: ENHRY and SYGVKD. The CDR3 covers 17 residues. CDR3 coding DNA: TGTGCCATCAGTGAGTCCCCGGGACAGGGGCTCGGCTATGGCTACACCTTC. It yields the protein CAISESPGQGLGYGYTF.

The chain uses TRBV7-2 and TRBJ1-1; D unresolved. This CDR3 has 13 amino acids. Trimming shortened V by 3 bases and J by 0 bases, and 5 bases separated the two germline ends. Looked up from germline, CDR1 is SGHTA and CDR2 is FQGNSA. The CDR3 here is CASSFLMNTEAFF. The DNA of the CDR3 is TGTGCCAGCAGCTTCCTGATGAACACTGAAGCTTTCTTT.

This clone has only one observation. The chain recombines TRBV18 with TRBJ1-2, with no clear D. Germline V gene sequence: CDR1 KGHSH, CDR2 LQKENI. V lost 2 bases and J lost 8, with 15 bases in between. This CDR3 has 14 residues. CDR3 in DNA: TGTGCCAGCTCACCATTGTCTCTTAGGGAGGGCTACACCTTC. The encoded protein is CASSPLSLREGYTF. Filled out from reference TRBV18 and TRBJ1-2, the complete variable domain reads NAGVMQNPRHLVRRRGQEARLRCSPMKGHSHVYWYRQLPEEGLKFMVYLQKENIIDESGMPKERFSAEFPKEGPSILRIQQVVRGDSAAYFCASSPLSLREGYTFGSGTRLTVV.

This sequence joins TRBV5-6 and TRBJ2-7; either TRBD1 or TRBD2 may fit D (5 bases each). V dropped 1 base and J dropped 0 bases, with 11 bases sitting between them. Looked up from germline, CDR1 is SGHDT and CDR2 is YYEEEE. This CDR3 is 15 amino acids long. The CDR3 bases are TGTGCCAGCAGCTTGTACGGGGCGAGCTCCTACGAGCAGTACTTC. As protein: CASSLYGASSYEQYF.

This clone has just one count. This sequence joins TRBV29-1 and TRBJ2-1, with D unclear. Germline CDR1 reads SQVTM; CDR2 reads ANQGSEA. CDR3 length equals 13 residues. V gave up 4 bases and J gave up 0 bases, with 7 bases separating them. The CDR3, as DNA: TGCAGCGTTGTTCTCTACTCCTACAATGAGCAGTTCTTC. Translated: CSVVLYSYNEQFF.

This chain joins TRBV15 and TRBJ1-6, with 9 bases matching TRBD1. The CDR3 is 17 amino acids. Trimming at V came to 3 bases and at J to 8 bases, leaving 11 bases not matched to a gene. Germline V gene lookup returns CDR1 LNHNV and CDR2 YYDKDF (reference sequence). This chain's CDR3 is CATSREIGTGLDSPLHF. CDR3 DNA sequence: TGTGCCACCAGCAGGGAAATAGGGACAGGGCTAGATTCACCCCTCCACTTT.

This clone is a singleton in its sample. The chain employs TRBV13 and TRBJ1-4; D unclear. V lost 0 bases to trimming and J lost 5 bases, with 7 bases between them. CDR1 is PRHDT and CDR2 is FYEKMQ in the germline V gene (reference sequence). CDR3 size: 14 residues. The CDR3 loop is CASSLGRVNEKLFF. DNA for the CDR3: TGTGCCAGCAGCTTAGGCCGGGTGAATGAAAAACTGTTTTTT.

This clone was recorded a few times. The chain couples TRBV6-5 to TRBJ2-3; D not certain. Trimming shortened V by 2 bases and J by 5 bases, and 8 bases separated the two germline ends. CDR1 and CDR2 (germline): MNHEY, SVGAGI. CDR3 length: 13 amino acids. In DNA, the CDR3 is TGTGCCAGCAGTTACGATTCGAGAGATACGCAGTATTTT. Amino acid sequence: CASSYDSRDTQYF.

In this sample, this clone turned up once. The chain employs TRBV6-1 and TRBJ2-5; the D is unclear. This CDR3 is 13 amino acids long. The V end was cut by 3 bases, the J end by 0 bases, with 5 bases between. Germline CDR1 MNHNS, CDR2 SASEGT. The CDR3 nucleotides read TGTGCCAGCAGTGACGTCAACCAAGAGACCCAGTACTTC. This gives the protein CASSDVNQETQYF.

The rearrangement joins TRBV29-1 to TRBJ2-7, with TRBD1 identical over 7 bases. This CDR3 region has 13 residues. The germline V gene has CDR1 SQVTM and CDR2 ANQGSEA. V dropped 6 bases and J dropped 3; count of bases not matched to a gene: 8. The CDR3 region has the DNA TGCAGCGTAAAGACAGGGCTCGTCTACGAGCAGTACTTC. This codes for CSVKTGLVYEQYF.

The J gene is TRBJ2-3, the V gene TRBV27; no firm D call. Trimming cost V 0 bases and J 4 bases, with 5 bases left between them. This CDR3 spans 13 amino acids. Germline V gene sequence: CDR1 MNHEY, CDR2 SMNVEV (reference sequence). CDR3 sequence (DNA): TGTGCCAGCAGTTTATCTTGGCCAGATACGCAGTATTTT. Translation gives CASSLSWPDTQYF.

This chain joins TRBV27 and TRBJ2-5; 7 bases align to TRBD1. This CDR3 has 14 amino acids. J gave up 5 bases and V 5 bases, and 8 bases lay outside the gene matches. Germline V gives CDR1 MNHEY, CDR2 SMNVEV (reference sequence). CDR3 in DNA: TGTGCCAGCAGTCCCCGGACAGGTTCGGAGACCCAGTACTTC. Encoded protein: CASSPRTGSETQYF.

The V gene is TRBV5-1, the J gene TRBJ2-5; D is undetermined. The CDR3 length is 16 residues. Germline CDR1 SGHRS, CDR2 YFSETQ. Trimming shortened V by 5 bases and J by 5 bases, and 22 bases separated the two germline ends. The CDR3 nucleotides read TGCGCCAGCAGTCCTACAGTCGGCAGTGGGCAGGAGACCCAGTACTTC. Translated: CASSPTVGSGQETQYF.

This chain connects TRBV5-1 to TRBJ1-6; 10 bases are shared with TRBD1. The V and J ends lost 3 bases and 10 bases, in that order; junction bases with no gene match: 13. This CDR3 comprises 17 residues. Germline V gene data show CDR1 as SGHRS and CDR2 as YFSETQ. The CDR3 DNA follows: TGCGCCAGCAGCTCGGGGCGAAGGGGGACAGGGGAATCACCCCTCCACTTT. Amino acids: CASSSGRRGTGESPLHF.

CDR3 sequence (DNA): TGTGCCAGCAGCCCCGGGTTGGAGCAGTTCTTC. It translates to CASSPGLEQFF. This chain connects TRBV7-6 to TRBJ2-1; D remains unclear. The germline V gene encodes CDR1 SGHVS and CDR2 FNYEAQ. There are 11 residues in the CDR3. V shed 5 bases and J shed 10 bases, with 9 bases lying between them.

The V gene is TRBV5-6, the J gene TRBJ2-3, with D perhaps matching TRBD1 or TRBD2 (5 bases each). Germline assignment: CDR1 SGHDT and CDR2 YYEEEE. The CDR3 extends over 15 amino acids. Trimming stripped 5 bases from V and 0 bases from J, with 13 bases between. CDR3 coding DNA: TGTGCCAGCAGTTTCAAGGGACGGAGCACAGATACGCAGTATTTT. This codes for CASSFKGRSTDTQYF.

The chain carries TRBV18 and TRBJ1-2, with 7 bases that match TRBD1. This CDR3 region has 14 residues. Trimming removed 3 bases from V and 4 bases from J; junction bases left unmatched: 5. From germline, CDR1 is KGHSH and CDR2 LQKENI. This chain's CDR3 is CASSPGTESYGYTF. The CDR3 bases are TGTGCCAGCTCACCTGGGACAGAATCCTATGGCTACACCTTC.

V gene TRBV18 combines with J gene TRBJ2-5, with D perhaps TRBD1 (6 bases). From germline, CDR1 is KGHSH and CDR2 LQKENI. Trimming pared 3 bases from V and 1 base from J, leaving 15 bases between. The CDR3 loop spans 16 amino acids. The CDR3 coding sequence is TGTGCCAGCTCACCTAACCAGGGGCCTTCCCAAGAGACCCAGTACTTC. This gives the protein CASSPNQGPSQETQYF.

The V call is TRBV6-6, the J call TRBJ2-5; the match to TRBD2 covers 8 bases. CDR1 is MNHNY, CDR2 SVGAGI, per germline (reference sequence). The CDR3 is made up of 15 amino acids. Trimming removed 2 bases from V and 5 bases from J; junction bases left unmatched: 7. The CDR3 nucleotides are TGTGCCAGCAGTTACAGCGGGGGCGGGCTTGAGACCCAGTACTTC. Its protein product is CASSYSGGGLETQYF.

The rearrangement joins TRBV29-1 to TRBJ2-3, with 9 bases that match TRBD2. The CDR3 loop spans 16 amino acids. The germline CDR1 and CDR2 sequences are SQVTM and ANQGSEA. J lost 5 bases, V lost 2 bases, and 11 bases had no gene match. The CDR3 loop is CSVESLRGGPGDTQYF. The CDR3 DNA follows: TGCAGCGTTGAAAGTTTGCGGGGGGGCCCTGGAGATACGCAGTATTTT.

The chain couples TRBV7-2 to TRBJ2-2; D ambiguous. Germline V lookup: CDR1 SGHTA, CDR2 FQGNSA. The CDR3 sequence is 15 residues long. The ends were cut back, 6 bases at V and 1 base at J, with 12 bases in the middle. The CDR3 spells CASRQVSMNTGELFF. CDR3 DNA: TGTGCCAGCAGGCAAGTTAGCATGAACACCGGGGAGCTGTTTTTT.

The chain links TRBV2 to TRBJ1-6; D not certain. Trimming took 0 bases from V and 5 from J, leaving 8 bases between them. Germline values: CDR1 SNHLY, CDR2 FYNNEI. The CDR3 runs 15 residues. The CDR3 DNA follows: TGTGCCAGCAGTGAAGCGCACCGAGATAATTCACCCCTCCACTTT. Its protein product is CASSEAHRDNSPLHF.

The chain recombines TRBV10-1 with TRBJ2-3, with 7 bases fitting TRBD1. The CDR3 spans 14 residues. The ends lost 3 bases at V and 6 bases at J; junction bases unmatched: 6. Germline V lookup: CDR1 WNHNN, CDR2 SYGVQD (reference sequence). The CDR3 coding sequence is TGCGCCAGCAGTGAAGACAGGGATATGGATACGCAGTATTTT. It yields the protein CASSEDRDMDTQYF.

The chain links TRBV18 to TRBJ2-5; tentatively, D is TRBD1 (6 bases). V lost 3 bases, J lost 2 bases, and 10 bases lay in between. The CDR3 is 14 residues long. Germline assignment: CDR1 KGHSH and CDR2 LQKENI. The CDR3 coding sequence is TGTGCCAGCTCACCCAGGACAGAGCAAGAGACCCAGTACTTC. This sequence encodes CASSPRTEQETQYF.

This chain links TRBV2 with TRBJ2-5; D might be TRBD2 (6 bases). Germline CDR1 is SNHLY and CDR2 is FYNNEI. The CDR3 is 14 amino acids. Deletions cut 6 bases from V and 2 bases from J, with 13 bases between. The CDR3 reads CASSGTGVQETQYF. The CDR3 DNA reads TGTGCCAGCAGCGGTACGGGGGTTCAAGAGACCCAGTACTTC.

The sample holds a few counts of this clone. The CDR3 region is CASSMGNEQFF. In DNA form, the CDR3 reads TGTGCCAGCTCTATGGGCAATGAGCAGTTCTTC. The V gene is TRBV18, the J gene TRBJ2-1; D ambiguous. The CDR3 runs 11 residues. CDR1 and CDR2 from the germline V gene are KGHSH and LQKENI. The V gene lost 6 bases and the J gene lost 6 bases, with 6 bases spanning the gap.

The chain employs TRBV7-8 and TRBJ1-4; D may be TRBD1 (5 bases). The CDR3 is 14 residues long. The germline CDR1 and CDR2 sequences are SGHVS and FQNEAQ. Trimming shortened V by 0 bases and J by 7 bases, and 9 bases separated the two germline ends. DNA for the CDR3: TGTGCCAGCAGCTTAGCAGGGGCGGCTGAAAAACTGTTTTTT. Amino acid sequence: CASSLAGAAEKLFF.

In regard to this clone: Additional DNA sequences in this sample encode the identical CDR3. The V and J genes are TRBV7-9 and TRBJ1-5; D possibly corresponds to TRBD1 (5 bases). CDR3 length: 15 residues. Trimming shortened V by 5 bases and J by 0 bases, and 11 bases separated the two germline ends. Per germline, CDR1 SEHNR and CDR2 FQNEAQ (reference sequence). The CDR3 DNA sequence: TGTGCCAGCAGCCTCGGGGGATATAGCAATCAGCCCCAGCATTTT. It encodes CASSLGGYSNQPQHF. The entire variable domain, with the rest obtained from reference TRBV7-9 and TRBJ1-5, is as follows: DTGVSQNPRHKITKRGQNVTFRCDPISEHNRLYWYRQTLGQGPEFLTYFQNEAQLEKSRLLSDRFSAERPKGSFSTLEIQRTEQGDSAMYLCASSLGGYSNQPQHFGDGTRLSIL.

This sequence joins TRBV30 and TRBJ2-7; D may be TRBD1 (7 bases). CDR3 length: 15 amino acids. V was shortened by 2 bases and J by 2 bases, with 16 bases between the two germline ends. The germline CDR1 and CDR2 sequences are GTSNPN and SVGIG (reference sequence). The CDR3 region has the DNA TGTGCCTGGAGTCGCCCTGGAGGGGGCCCCTACGAGCAGTACTTC. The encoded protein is CAWSRPGGGPYEQYF.